This T cell receptor beta chain was captured in a study of CD8+CD57+ T cells in acquired aplastic anemia. Researchers used genomic DNA as the template to profile TCR beta VDJ and CDR3. Each CDR3 protein gets one entry after TCRdb re-called the reads with MiXCR. The sample consists of some 170,000 distinct CDR3 sequences, roughly 45% of them appearing once. The V gene's germline CDR1 is SEHNR and CDR2 FQNEAQ (reference sequence). The V and J ends lost 6 bases and 5 bases, in that order; junction bases with no gene match: 9. The CDR3 consists of 15 residues. The receptor comes from a human donor in good health. This chain connects TRBV7-9 to TRBJ1-4, with 7 bases matching TRBD1. Sequencing was carried out using sorted CD4+, CD8+, or CD8+CD57+ T cells (not recorded which) from PBMCs. The CDR3: CASSQGSRGNEKLFF. CDR3 bases: TGTGCCAGCAGTCAAGGAAGCAGGGGGAATGAAAAACTGTTTTTT.